The rows below give T cell receptor beta chains drawn from one sample of a study of regulatory T cells in long-lasting Graves disease. MiXCR, applied by TCRdb to the multiplex PCR reads, yields one record per CDR3 protein. The table has fewer than 650,000 distinct CDR3 sequences, approximately 15% seen once. The same data also went into a second study, on T cells in Graves' hyperthyroidism and ophthalmopathy.

Sample: peripheral blood mononuclear cells (PBMCs), taken at new diagnosis, from a patient treated with antithyroid drugs. All receptors derive from a woman aged 30 to 39 with Graves disease. The CDR3 runs from the conserved cysteine through the conserved F or W. Each record gives: V gene, D gene, J gene, CDR3 protein. D genes are given only for firm matches.

>TRBV18|.|TRBJ1-1
CASSPVTGKGTEAFF
>TRBV5-6|.|TRBJ2-7
CASSVDRQAYEQYF
>TRBV12-3/TRBV12-4|TRBD2|TRBJ2-1
CASSLWTSGSSYNEQFF
>TRBV18|.|TRBJ1-4
CASSPALDRNEKLFF
>TRBV24-1|.|TRBJ2-7
CATSDPRGRRYF
>TRBV2|TRBD1|TRBJ1-1
CASRGQGAEAFF
>TRBV5-1|TRBD1|TRBJ1-2
CASSLRPTGDIGYTF
>TRBV7-9|.|TRBJ2-3
CASSLGGSTDMQYF
>TRBV29-1|TRBD1|TRBJ2-6
CSVLGQGIAGANVLTF
>TRBV24-1|.|TRBJ2-7
CATSEMRRYF
>TRBV24-1|.|TRBJ1-1
CATSEGFNTEAFF
>TRBV20-1|.|TRBJ1-2
CSARGGGAFSYGYTF
>TRBV7-6|.|TRBJ2-1
CASSLVRARFHEQFF
>TRBV11-3|.|TRBJ2-1
CASSQGDSEQFF
>TRBV19|.|TRBJ2-7
CASSSYSTGSYEQYF
>TRBV2|TRBD1|TRBJ2-7
CASSANRGTYEQYF
>TRBV10-3|.|TRBJ2-5
CAIGFQETQYF
>TRBV18|TRBD1|TRBJ2-7
CASSPRTGGGYEQYF
>TRBV6-1|.|TRBJ2-1
CASTLGGGGYNEQFF
>TRBV5-1|.|TRBJ2-2
CASRSTDTGELFF
>TRBV12-3/TRBV12-4|TRBD1|TRBJ2-5
CASSEGTGGSETQYF
>TRBV2|.|TRBJ1-1
CASIRGMNTEAFF
>TRBV6-1|.|TRBJ1-1
CASAEQGGTEAFF
>TRBV5-1|.|TRBJ2-1
CASSLGPGSQFF
>TRBV5-1|.|TRBJ2-7
CASSFWVSYEQYF
>TRBV29-1|.|TRBJ1-2
CSVVHREGYGYTF
>TRBV3-1|TRBD2|TRBJ2-5
CASSQGDQSLAGVPETQYF
>TRBV6-2/TRBV6-3|TRBD2|TRBJ2-7
CASSSGLAGNEQYF
>TRBV28|TRBD1|TRBJ2-3
CASSSQGPHTQYF
>TRBV28|.|TRBJ2-7
CASSSGGAGEQYF
>TRBV27|TRBD1|TRBJ2-3
CASGYRGADTQYF
>TRBV25-1|TRBD1|TRBJ2-7
CASSAKPGQGYEQYF
>TRBV6-1|.|TRBJ2-3
CASEGETDTQYF
>TRBV19|.|TRBJ1-1
CASAWGRENTEAFF
>TRBV5-6|TRBD1|TRBJ1-2
CASSFDVGTGGDGYTF
>TRBV9|.|TRBJ2-6
CASSAPRGSTGANVLTF
>TRBV20-1|TRBD1|TRBJ1-1
CSAFGQGETEAFF
>TRBV30|.|TRBJ1-5
CAWSEGMSNQPQHF
>TRBV18|TRBD1|TRBJ2-7
CASSPGTGAGAYEQYF
>TRBV7-2|.|TRBJ2-1
CASSLGGQTYNEQFF
>TRBV20-1|.|TRBJ2-1
CSVGYDHEQFF
>TRBV30|TRBD2|TRBJ2-3
CAWRKGLAGDTQYF
>TRBV2|.|TRBJ2-2
CASSEGSRQPLFF
>TRBV18|.|TRBJ2-1
CASSPPMASGYNEQFF
>TRBV3-1|.|TRBJ1-4
CASSPVGSNEKLFF
>TRBV19|.|TRBJ1-1
CASSPNVPGNTEAFF
>TRBV6-5|.|TRBJ1-2
CASSYSVGQNYGYTF
>TRBV20-1|TRBD1|TRBJ2-7
CSARDRQGPGLVPEEQYF
>TRBV7-2|.|TRBJ1-2
CASSLAWDLDGYTF
>TRBV28|.|TRBJ2-5
CASSFQGGQETQYF
>TRBV28|TRBD2|TRBJ2-1
CAAGGGRESFHEQFF
>TRBV24-1|TRBD1|TRBJ1-5
CATGLQGSNRPQHF
>TRBV27|TRBD2|TRBJ2-1
CASSPKGTRRQFF
>TRBV10-3|.|TRBJ1-2
CAIIVPGKRWVYGYTF
>TRBV6-1|.|TRBJ1-2
CASRAPSYGYTF
>TRBV7-3|.|TRBJ1-3
CASSLIGGSFGNTIYF
>TRBV3-1|.|TRBJ2-2
CASSQDVPGELFF
>TRBV20-1|.|TRBJ2-3
CSARDDLTDTQYF
>TRBV6-1|.|TRBJ2-3
CASTRQTLETDTQYF
>TRBV28|TRBD2|TRBJ2-7
CASAGGRYEQYF